The rows below give T cell receptor beta chains drawn from one sample of a study of control samples from healthy donors and cancer patients. Sequencing used immunoSEQ multiplex PCR; TCRdb keeps in-frame clones, though not all of them. The sample has roughly 150,000 clones; around 90% are singletons. What was sequenced was blood. These TCRs come from a man aged 18 to 35 in good health. CDR3s include the opening cysteine and the closing phenylalanine or tryptophan. Each record gives: clone size, V gene, D gene, J gene, CDR3 protein, CDR3 DNA. The D gene is left open where the match is weak. Part of the rows lack a size; the others show once, few, many or a class for expanded clones.

NA,TRBV5-1,NA,TRBJ1-6,CASRGSDNSPLHF,TGCGCCAGCAGGGGGTCGGATAATTCACCCCTCCACTTT
NA,TRBV2,TRBD1,TRBJ1-1,CASRATGLNTEAFF,TGTGCCAGCAGGGCGACAGGGCTGAACACTGAAGCTTTCTTT
NA,TRBV6-6,TRBD1,TRBJ2-1,CASSRPRTGTGDNEQFF,TGTGCCAGCAGCCGACCACGGACCGGGACAGGGGACAATGAGCAGTTCTTC
NA,TRBV6-5,NA,TRBJ1-1,CASSYKGGTEAFF,TGTGCCAGCAGTTACAAGGGCGGCACTGAAGCTTTCTTT
NA,TRBV18,NA,TRBJ1-1,CASSPWGFDTEAFF,TGTGCCAGCTCACCATGGGGGTTTGACACTGAAGCTTTCTTT
few,TRBV7-2,NA,TRBJ1-6,CASCLGKINSPLHF,TGTGCCAGCTGTCTAGGGAAAATTAATTCACCCCTCCACTTT
NA,TRBV6-5,NA,TRBJ2-7,CASSPPGAYEQYF,TGTGCCAGCAGCCCCCCCGGTGCCTACGAGCAGTACTTC
NA,TRBV20-1,NA,TRBJ2-5,CSASQGGFETQYF,TGCAGTGCTAGTCAGGGGGGTTTCGAGACCCAGTACTTC
NA,TRBV28,NA,TRBJ1-3,CASSLASSGNTIYF,TGTGCCAGCAGTTTGGCAAGCTCTGGAAACACCATATATTTT
NA,TRBV23-1,TRBD1,TRBJ1-3,CASSQSGQANSGNTIYF,TGCGCCAGCAGTCAATCGGGACAGGCAAACTCTGGAAACACCATATATTTT
NA,TRBV9,NA,TRBJ1-6,CARGFGGALCSPLHF,TGTGCCAGGGGGTTTGGAGGGGCCCTTTGTTCACCCCTCCACTTT
NA,TRBV28,TRBD1,TRBJ1-2,CASSPGQGYGYTF,TGTGCCAGCAGCCCCGGACAGGGCTATGGCTACACCTTC
NA,TRBV7-9,NA,TRBJ2-1,CASSPPGPVNNEQFF,TGTGCCAGCAGCCCGCCGGGGCCGGTGAACAATGAGCAGTTCTTC
once,TRBV19,TRBD1,TRBJ2-1,CASRDRGHEQFF,TGTGCCAGTAGAGACAGGGGTCATGAGCAGTTCTTC
few,TRBV4-2,NA,TRBJ1-2,CASSQDHRDSDGYTF,TGTGCCAGCAGCCAAGATCACCGAGACAGTGATGGCTACACCTTC
NA,TRBV28,NA,TRBJ2-1,CASRGGSYNEQFF,TGTGCCAGCAGGGGTGGCTCCTACAATGAGCAGTTCTTC
NA,TRBV19,NA,TRBJ2-7,CASSIAGEGYEQYF,TGTGCCAGTAGTATAGCAGGGGAAGGCTACGAGCAGTACTTC
NA,TRBV5-6,TRBD1,TRBJ2-7,CASSWGTGGFDEQYF,TGTGCCAGCAGCTGGGGGACAGGGGGCTTTGACGAGCAGTACTTC
once,TRBV6-4,NA,TRBJ2-7,CARSDYEQYF,TGTGCCAGATCAGATTACGAGCAGTACTTC
NA,TRBV12-5,NA,TRBJ2-5,CASALVGETQYF,TGTGCTAGTGCCCTGGTAGGGGAGACCCAGTACTTC
NA,TRBV5-1,TRBD2,TRBJ2-7,CASSAGAGGNYEQYF,TGCGCCAGCAGCGCCGGAGCGGGGGGGAACTACGAGCAGTACTTC
few,TRBV29-1,NA,TRBJ1-5,CSVAGADQPQHF,TGCAGCGTGGCAGGGGCGGATCAGCCCCAGCATTTT
NA,TRBV3-1/TRBV3-2,NA,TRBJ1-6,CASRLGQRNSPLHF,TGTGCCAGCAGACTTGGACAGCGTAATTCACCCCTCCACTTT
NA,TRBV7-2,NA,TRBJ2-7,CASSLPRGYSYEQYF,TGTGCCAGCAGCCTCCCGCGGGGATACTCCTACGAGCAGTACTTC
NA,TRBV6-5,TRBD1,TRBJ1-1,CASSTQGYTEAFF,TGTGCCAGCAGCACACAGGGGTACACTGAAGCTTTCTTT
NA,TRBV7-2,NA,TRBJ2-5,CASSLAQAKETQYF,TGTGCCAGCAGCTTAGCACAGGCGAAAGAGACCCAGTACTTC
NA,TRBV2,NA,TRBJ1-5,CASSEGVEQPQHF,TGTGCCAGCAGTGAGGGGGTCGAGCAGCCCCAGCATTTT
NA,TRBV15,TRBD1,TRBJ1-1,CATSLDRGRDTFF,TGTGCCACCAGCCTCGACAGGGGGCGCGATACTTTCTTT
NA,TRBV3-1/TRBV3-2,NA,TRBJ1-2,CASSLSGTRGANYGYTF,TGTGCCAGCAGCCTTAGTGGGACCAGGGGAGCTAACTATGGCTACACCTTC
NA,TRBV5-6,NA,TRBJ1-1,CASSFLRRGNTEAFF,TGTGCCAGCAGCTTTTTAAGAAGGGGGAACACTGAAGCTTTCTTT
NA,TRBV9,NA,TRBJ1-3,CASSVGALPTSGNTIYF,TGTGCCAGCAGCGTAGGAGCCCTACCGACCTCTGGAAACACCATATATTTT
once,TRBV5-1,TRBD2,TRBJ2-2,CASSLELAGGSRELFF,TGCGCCAGCAGCTTGGAACTAGCGGGGGGTAGCCGGGAGCTGTTTTTT
few,TRBV2,NA,TRBJ1-1,CASRQDPNTEAFF,TGTGCCAGCAGACAGGACCCGAACACTGAAGCTTTCTTT
NA,TRBV5-6,NA,TRBJ2-2,CASSLVAGELFF,TGTGCCAGCAGCTTGGTAGCCGGGGAGCTGTTTTTT
NA,TRBV5-4,TRBD1,TRBJ2-2,CASSSKRDRGPTGELFF,TGTGCCAGCAGCTCCAAGAGGGACAGGGGGCCCACCGGGGAGCTGTTTTTT
NA,TRBV19,TRBD2,TRBJ2-3,CASSNPWVAGPTDTQYF,TGTGCCAGTAGTAACCCCTGGGTAGCGGGGCCAACAGATACGCAGTATTTT
NA,TRBV30,NA,TRBJ1-1,CAWNLPRGNTEAFF,TGTGCCTGGAACCTCCCTAGGGGGAACACTGAAGCTTTCTTT
NA,TRBV18,NA,TRBJ1-4,CASSPQQGRDEKLFF,TGTGCCAGCTCACCACAGCAGGGGAGGGATGAAAAACTGTTTTTT
NA,TRBV12-3/TRBV12-4,NA,TRBJ1-6,CASSARTAATLHF,TGTGCCAGCAGTGCACGGACAGCCGCCACCCTCCACTTT
NA,TRBV12-3/TRBV12-4,NA,TRBJ1-5,CASSLGRDQPQHF,TGTGCCAGCAGTTTGGGGCGTGATCAGCCCCAGCATTTT
few,TRBV9,NA,TRBJ1-2,CASSVAVESGYGYTF,TGTGCCAGCAGCGTAGCGGTAGAAAGCGGGTATGGCTACACCTTC
NA,TRBV27,NA,TRBJ1-1,CASSLGGPSNTEAFF,TGTGCCAGCAGTCTAGGAGGACCGTCGAACACTGAAGCTTTCTTT
NA,TRBV6-1,TRBD2,TRBJ2-7,CASSEEPSGTPYEQYF,TGTGCCAGCAGTGAAGAACCTAGCGGGACCCCCTACGAGCAGTACTTC
NA,TRBV5-1,TRBD1,TRBJ2-3,CASSPGQGWPDTQYF,TGCGCCAGCAGCCCGGGACAGGGGTGGCCAGATACGCAGTATTTT